The 12 T cell receptor beta chains reported below all come from one sample, sequenced in a study of T cell responses to AZD1222 COVID-19 vaccine. Only in-frame clones appear in the TCRdb table, and some are missing; sequencing was by immunoSEQ multiplex PCR. There are over 120,000 clones in the sample; around 94% occur only once, and more than 10% lies in the top ten. The sample was peripheral blood, taken after recovery from COVID-19. These receptors were collected from an adult who had recovered from COVID-19.

CDR3 nucleotides: TGTGCCAGCAGCTTCACCGGGACTCTCTCCTACAATGAGCAGTTCTTC. This gives the protein CASSFTGTLSYNEQFF. The chain employs TRBV7-9 and TRBJ2-1, with D possibly matching TRBD2 (6 bases). Looked up from germline, CDR1 is SEHNR and CDR2 is FQNEAQ (reference sequence). The CDR3 spans 16 residues. Trimming took off 3 bases at V and 0 bases at J, with 12 bases between the two ends. The variable domain in full, completed from reference TRBV7-9 and TRBJ2-1, reads DTGVSQNPRHKITKRGQNVTFRCDPISEHNRLYWYRQTLGQGPEFLTYFQNEAQLEKSRLLSDRFSAERPKGSFSTLEIQRTEQGDSAMYLCASSFTGTLSYNEQFFGPGTRLTVL.

Remarks on this clone: Mismatch with germline at one junction end may stem from a read error. V usage is TRBV7-7 and J usage is TRBJ2-3, with 9 bases identical to TRBD2. The CDR3 has 15 amino acids. Germline CDR1 and CDR2: SSHAT and FNYEAQ (reference sequence). CDR3 sequence reads: CASSVLAGGTDTQYF. The CDR3 DNA is TGTGCTAGCAGCGTCTTAGCGGGGGGCACAGATACGCAGTATTTT.

This rearrangement joins TRBV7-3 to TRBJ2-1, with TRBD2 matching 13 bases. Per the germline V gene, CDR1 is SGHTA and CDR2 is FQGTGA. CDR3 length: 17 residues. Trimming at V came to 1 base and at J to 7 bases, leaving 7 bases not matched to a gene. The CDR3 loop reads CASSLIGLAGVGNEQFF. In DNA, the CDR3 is TGTGCCAGCAGCTTAATCGGACTAGCGGGAGTAGGGAATGAGCAGTTCTTC.

The J gene is TRBJ2-2, the V gene TRBV6-1, with D hard to call. The CDR3 spans 15 residues. Trimming took 4 bases from V and 4 from J, leaving 13 bases between them. Germline V lookup: CDR1 MNHNS, CDR2 SASEGT. CDR3: CASSGAQPPTGELFF. CDR3 bases: TGTGCCAGCAGTGGAGCCCAGCCTCCCACCGGGGAGCTGTTTTTT.

CDR3 amino acids: CASSYSDRSAGTEAFF. The CDR3 DNA reads TGTGCCAGCAGTTACTCTGACAGGTCAGCAGGAACTGAAGCTTTCTTT. The rearrangement joins TRBV6-6 to TRBJ1-1, with D perhaps TRBD1 (6 bases). From germline, CDR1 is MNHNY and CDR2 SVGAGI (reference sequence). This CDR3 contains 16 residues. V was trimmed by 0 bases and J by 5 bases, leaving 16 bases between them.

The J gene is TRBJ1-3, the V gene TRBV12-2. TRBV12-2 is a documented pseudogene. The CDR3 is made up of 19 amino acids. In nucleotides, the CDR3 is TGTGCAAGTCGCCCCAAAAGTTTTCTTACCCAATTTTCCGGAAACACCATATATTTT. Its protein is CASRPKSFLTQFSGNTIYF.

This chain links TRBV2 with TRBJ1-1; D is unclear. The CDR3 length is 11 residues. The V end lost 7 bases, the J end lost 10 bases, and 13 bases lay between the germline ends. Germline V lookup: CDR1 SNHLY, CDR2 FYNNEI. CDR3 bases: TGTGCCAGCAAACGGGCAAGAGGAGCTTTCTTT. It yields the protein CASKRARGAFF.

This chain uses TRBV7-2 with TRBJ2-1, with D unclear. Between the trimmed V and J ends, which lost 0 bases and 2 bases, there was a span of 8 bases. This CDR3 is built from 15 residues. CDR1 SGHTA and CDR2 FQGNSA come from the germline V gene. The CDR3 region has the DNA TGTGCCAGCAGCTTAGCGGCCGCTACCTACAATGAGCAGTTCTTC. Protein: CASSLAAATYNEQFF.

J is TRBJ2-4 and V is TRBV3-1 (or the pseudogene TRBV3-2), with 7 nucleotides matching TRBD2. The ends lost 7 bases at V and 1 base at J; junction bases unmatched: 7. Germline V CDR1 and CDR2: LGHDT, YNNKEL (reference sequence). The CDR3 consists of 15 residues. The chain's CDR3 is CASTNGGSAKNIQYF. CDR3 DNA sequence: TGTGCCAGCACCAACGGCGGGAGTGCCAAAAACATTCAGTACTTC.

The J gene is TRBJ1-2, the V gene TRBV27, with D tentatively TRBD1 (6 bases). The V and J ends lost 0 bases and 7 bases respectively, with 15 bases between them. This CDR3 is 15 amino acids long. Germline CDR1 reads MNHEY; CDR2 reads SMNVEV (reference sequence). CDR3 residues: CASSLSMGALGGYTF. CDR3 bases: TGTGCCAGCAGTTTATCGATGGGGGCGCTTGGTGGCTACACCTTC.

CDR3 amino acids: CASSRPTTVRGTEAFF. The CDR3 DNA sequence: TGTGCCAGCAGCCGACCAACGACAGTAAGAGGCACTGAAGCTTTCTTT. The rearrangement links TRBV5-5 to TRBJ1-1; D may be TRBD1 (5 bases). The germline CDR1 and CDR2 sequences are SGHKS and YYEKEE (reference sequence). The V and J ends lost 4 bases and 4 bases respectively, with 20 bases between them. This CDR3 comprises 16 residues.

V gene TRBV28 combines with J gene TRBJ1-2; perhaps TRBD1 as D (5 bases). The CDR3 is made up of 13 amino acids. CDR1 is MDHEN and CDR2 is SYDVKM in the germline V gene. V lost 3 bases and J 7 bases, leaving 12 bases between the germline ends. The CDR3 reads CASSFGGRSGYTF. CDR3 nucleotides: TGTGCCAGCAGTTTTGGGGGAAGGAGTGGCTACACCTTC.